One sample yielded the 8 T cell receptor beta chains listed below, sequenced in a study of OX40 agonist ivuxolimab in advanced cancers. Using immunoSEQ multiplex PCR, the repertoire was profiled, and TCRdb retains in-frame clones only, with some absent. The sample carries fewer than 45,000 clones, approximately 80% recorded once. The sequences come from CD4+ or CD8+ T cells sorted from blood, collected in a trial of the OX40 agonist ivuxolimab. The origin of the receptors is an adult with an advanced solid tumor such as melanoma, head and neck, liver or kidney cancer.

The chain combines TRBV14 with TRBJ2-7, with 12 bases fitting TRBD2. The V gene's germline CDR1 is SGHDN and CDR2 FVKESK. This CDR3 has 15 amino acids. The ends lost 4 bases at V and 2 bases at J; junction bases unmatched: 3. The chain's CDR3 is CASSRRLAGAYEQYF. In DNA form, the CDR3 reads TGTGCCAGCAGCCGCCGACTAGCGGGAGCCTACGAGCAGTACTTC. The variable domain in full, with the rest retrieved from reference TRBV14 and TRBJ2-7, is EAGVTQFPSHSVIEKGQTVTLRCDPISGHDNLYWYRRVMGKEIKFLLHFVKESKQDESGMPNNRFLAERTGGTYSTLKVQPAELEDSGVYFCASSRRLAGAYEQYFGPGTRLTVT.

The rearrangement links TRBV7-3 to TRBJ2-1; 7 bases fit TRBD2. Germline CDR1 is SGHTA and CDR2 is FQGTGA. V was clipped by 2 bases and J by 2 bases; unmatched bases: 3. The CDR3 runs to 15 residues. Here the CDR3 reads CASSLGGTTYNEQFF. As DNA, the CDR3 is TGTGCCAGCAGCTTAGGGGGGACTACCTACAATGAGCAGTTCTTC.

This chain links TRBV4-2 with TRBJ1-1, with TRBD1 as a possible D gene (5 bases). The CDR3 runs 16 residues. The ends were cut back, 3 bases at V and 0 bases at J, with 14 bases in the middle. CDR1 LGHNA and CDR2 YNFKEQ come from the germline V gene. This CDR3 is CASSHQSGLLNTEAFF. The CDR3 DNA follows: TGTGCCAGCAGCCATCAGTCAGGGCTCCTGAACACTGAAGCTTTCTTT.

The gene calls are TRBV2 and TRBJ2-3, with D uncertain. V was pared by 0 bases and J by 1 base, with 8 bases between. The CDR3 has 15 residues. Per the germline V gene, CDR1 is SNHLY and CDR2 is FYNNEI. CDR3 residues: CASSEAGLGTDTQYF. CDR3 bases: TGTGCCAGCAGTGAAGCGGGATTGGGCACAGATACGCAGTATTTT. The complete variable domain, with remaining parts taken from reference TRBV2 and TRBJ2-3, reads EPEVTQTPSHQVTQMGQEVILRCVPISNHLYFYWYRQILGQKVEFLVSFYNNEISEKSEIFDDQFSVERPDGSNFTLKIRSTKLEDSAMYFCASSEAGLGTDTQYFGPGTRLTVL.

The chain carries TRBV4-3 and TRBJ1-1, with 8 nucleotides matching TRBD1. CDR3 length equals 14 residues. Trimming cost V 4 bases and J 4 bases; bases outside gene matches: 5. From germline, CDR1 is LGHNA and CDR2 YSLEER. The CDR3 nucleotides read TGCGCCAGCAGCCGCATAGACAGGGGCACTGAAGCTTTCTTT. Its translation is CASSRIDRGTEAFF.

V usage is TRBV18 and J usage is TRBJ1-2; TRBD1 matches at 9 bases. The CDR3 contains 13 residues. Germline V CDR1 and CDR2: KGHSH, LQKENI. Germline trimming cut 4 bases from V and 8 bases from J; bases unmatched to any gene: 5. The CDR3 nucleotides are TGTGCCAGCTCACGGGGACAGGGTCAAGGCTACACCTTC. Translating it yields CASSRGQGQGYTF.

The V gene is TRBV15, the J gene TRBJ2-5; the match to TRBD2 covers 13 bases. With 3 bases clipped from V and 4 bases from J, the junction kept 5 bases outside the gene matches. The CDR3 has 16 amino acids. Per germline, CDR1 LNHNV and CDR2 YYDKDF (reference sequence). CDR3 in amino acids: CATSSRGLAGVETQYF. The CDR3 DNA reads TGTGCCACCAGCAGCCGAGGACTAGCGGGAGTAGAGACCCAGTACTTC. The full variable domain, its missing parts supplied by reference TRBV15 and TRBJ2-5, is DAMVIQNPRYQVTQFGKPVTLSCSQTLNHNVMYWYQQKSSQAPKLLFHYYDKDFNNEADTPDNFQSRRPNTSFCFLDIRSPGLGDTAMYLCATSSRGLAGVETQYFGPGTRLLVL.

V usage is TRBV28 and J usage is TRBJ1-2; tentatively, D is TRBD1 (5 bases). Trimming removed 2 bases from V and 3 bases from J, with 10 bases in between. The CDR3 loop spans 14 amino acids. Per the germline V gene, CDR1 is MDHEN and CDR2 is SYDVKM. The CDR3 spells CASSLIDRYYGYTF. The CDR3 DNA follows: TGTGCCAGCAGTTTAATAGACAGATACTATGGCTACACCTTC.